A single sample is the source of the 18 T cell receptor beta chains below, sequenced in a study of beta chain features in type 1 diabetes. All of the isolated RNA was reverse transcribed, so expressed TCRB transcripts were sequenced. Generated by immunoSEQ multiplex PCR, the TCRdb table keeps only in-frame clones and is missing some. This table holds about half a million clones, approximately 31% found once. The sequenced sample was naive CD4+ T cells from blood. The receptor set was obtained from a man aged 18 to 35 in good health.

This clone turned up a few times. The chain's CDR3 is CAWTTGSVAFF. The CDR3 nucleotides are TGTGCCTGGACCACGGGATCTGTGGCTTTCTTT. The chain uses TRBV30 and TRBJ1-1; D is uncertain. The CDR3 has 11 amino acids. Germline V CDR1 and CDR2: GTSNPN, SVGIG (reference sequence). Trimming took off 4 bases at V and 11 bases at J, with 14 bases between the two ends.

In DNA, the CDR3 is TGTGCCTGGAGTGAACAGGGAGTGCCCCAGCATTTT. Amino acid sequence: CAWSEQGVPQHF. V usage is TRBV30 and J usage is TRBJ1-5, with a weak D call TRBD1 (6 bases). The CDR3 extends over 12 amino acids. V lost 1 base and J lost 9, with 10 bases in between. From germline, CDR1 is GTSNPN and CDR2 SVGIG (reference sequence).

Only a few counts were recorded for this clone. The rearrangement joins TRBV7-2 to TRBJ2-1, with a weak D call TRBD2 (6 bases). Trimming took off 1 base at V and 7 bases at J, with 8 bases between the two ends. Looked up from germline, CDR1 is SGHTA and CDR2 is FQGNSA. The CDR3 is made up of 13 amino acids. The DNA of the CDR3 is TGTGCCAGCAGCTTAGTGGCGGGAAATGAGCAGTTCTTC. Its translation is CASSLVAGNEQFF.

The gene calls are TRBV11-2 and TRBJ2-7, with D possibly being TRBD1 (5 bases). The V gene lost 4 bases and the J gene lost 3 bases, with 10 bases spanning the gap. The CDR3 length is 13 residues. CDR1 and CDR2 from the germline V gene are SGHAT and FQNNGV. CDR3 coding DNA: TGTGCCAGCAGCTCTTTCAGGGTCTACGAGCAGTACTTC. It is translated as CASSSFRVYEQYF.

The V gene is TRBV7-2, the J gene TRBJ2-1; D unclear. This CDR3 comprises 15 residues. The germline V gene encodes CDR1 SGHTA and CDR2 FQGNSA. Trimming cost V 1 base and J 4 bases, with 11 bases left between them. The CDR3 DNA sequence: TGTGCCAGCAGCTTAGATTCGGGCGTTTACAATGAGCAGTTCTTC. Residues: CASSLDSGVYNEQFF.

This chain links TRBV9 with TRBJ2-6; no firm D call. The V and J ends lost 2 bases and 3 bases respectively, with 9 bases between them. The germline gives CDR1 SGDLS, CDR2 YYNGEE. This CDR3 spans 15 amino acids. CDR3 coding DNA: TGTGCCAGCAGCGTTAAGGGAAGTGGGGCCAACGTCCTGACTTTC. Protein product: CASSVKGSGANVLTF.

V gene TRBV29-1 combines with J gene TRBJ2-2; D tentatively fits TRBD1 or TRBD2 (5 bases each). CDR1 and CDR2 from the germline V gene are SQVTM and ANQGSEA. V dropped 6 bases and J dropped 5 bases, with 16 bases sitting between them. The CDR3 extends over 14 amino acids. The CDR3 protein is CSVRYGAETGELFF. The DNA of the CDR3 is TGCAGCGTCCGGTACGGGGCAGAGACCGGGGAGCTGTTTTTT.

This chain uses TRBV27 with TRBJ2-7; TRBD1 agrees at 10 bases. CDR1 is MNHEY and CDR2 is SMNVEV in the germline V gene (reference sequence). CDR3 length equals 15 residues. The junction had 9 bases not matched to a gene; V was cut back by 5 bases and J by 5 bases. DNA of the CDR3: TGTGCCAGCAGTCCCCATGACAGGGGGCAGGACGAGCAGTACTTC. Residues: CASSPHDRGQDEQYF.

This clone was counted between two and nine times. The DNA for the CDR3 is TGTGCCTGGAGTGTACGGAGGAACACCGGGGAGCTGTTTTTT. As protein: CAWSVRRNTGELFF. This rearrangement joins TRBV30 to TRBJ2-2; D remains ambiguous. Germline V gene data show CDR1 as GTSNPN and CDR2 as SVGIG (reference sequence). The CDR3 runs 14 residues. Trimming took 0 bases from V and 1 from J, leaving 6 bases between them.

This clone was counted only a few times. The genes are TRBV14 and TRBJ2-4, with D maybe TRBD1 (5 bases). Germline lookup yields CDR1 SGHDN and CDR2 FVKESK. CDR3 length: 12 residues. V was clipped by 1 base and J by 10 bases, with 8 bases between them. CDR3 amino acids: CASSQAGLIQYF. The DNA for the CDR3 is TGTGCCAGCAGCCAAGCAGGGCTGATTCAGTACTTC.

The genes are TRBV7-2 and TRBJ2-1; D unresolved. The length of the CDR3 is 14 residues. Germline V gene sequence: CDR1 SGHTA, CDR2 FQGNSA. Trimming removed 5 bases at V and 3 bases at J, with 11 bases between. CDR3 sequence reads: CASSRAVGYNEQFF. The CDR3 DNA reads as TGTGCCAGCAGCAGAGCAGTTGGCTACAATGAGCAGTTCTTC.

This sequence joins TRBV7-9 and TRBJ1-2; D ambiguous. Trimming removed 4 bases from V and 8 bases from J, with 14 bases in between. This CDR3 comprises 13 residues. Germline V CDR1 and CDR2: SEHNR, FQNEAQ (reference sequence). The CDR3 DNA sequence: TGTGCCAGCAGCTCAACTCCTTCGGGCGGCTACACCTTC. Residues: CASSSTPSGGYTF.

The CDR3 spells CASSSSGQVVSGANVLTF. The DNA for the CDR3 is TGTGCCAGCAGCTCGTCGGGACAGGTAGTGTCTGGGGCCAACGTCCTGACTTTC. V and J are TRBV5-4 and TRBJ2-6; TRBD1 matches 8 bases. CDR3 size: 18 residues. The germline V gene has CDR1 SGHNT and CDR2 YYREEE (reference sequence). V was clipped by 3 bases and J by 1 base; unmatched bases: 9.

In this sample, this clone turned up a few times. The chain employs TRBV2 and TRBJ1-2; no firm D call. CDR3 size: 12 residues. V was clipped by 7 bases and J by 2 bases, with 8 bases between them. CDR1 and CDR2 (germline): SNHLY, FYNNEI. The chain's CDR3 is CASNMDNYGYTF. The CDR3 DNA reads as TGTGCCAGCAACATGGACAACTATGGCTACACCTTC.

The chain is built from TRBV29-1 and TRBJ2-4, with 14 positions matching TRBD2. The CDR3 loop spans 17 amino acids. CDR1 is SQVTM and CDR2 is ANQGSEA in the germline V gene. The V segment lost 6 bases and the J segment 0 bases; nucleotides outside the gene matches: 7. CDR3 DNA: TGCAGCGTGGCCGGGACTAGCGGGAGACTAGCCAAAAACATTCAGTACTTC. The encoded protein is CSVAGTSGRLAKNIQYF.

The chain links TRBV5-1 to TRBJ2-1; 10 bases fit TRBD2. CDR1 is SGHRS, CDR2 YFSETQ, per germline. With 4 bases clipped from V and 6 bases from J, the junction kept 10 bases outside the gene matches. The CDR3 has 16 amino acids. The chain's CDR3 is CASSPRGLAASNEQFF. The CDR3, as DNA: TGCGCCAGCAGCCCTCGAGGACTAGCGGCGTCCAATGAGCAGTTCTTC.

This clone was seen once. The chain carries TRBV30 and TRBJ2-7, with D perhaps being TRBD1 or TRBD2 (5 bases each). Looked up from germline, CDR1 is GTSNPN and CDR2 is SVGIG (reference sequence). The CDR3 contains 15 residues. V was shortened by 1 base and J by 2 bases, with 15 bases between the two germline ends. The CDR3 region is CAWSAPGTMPYEQYF. CDR3 in DNA: TGTGCCTGGAGTGCCCCAGGGACGATGCCCTACGAGCAGTACTTC.

The chain links TRBV7-9 to TRBJ2-4, with 11 nucleotides matching TRBD2. The CDR3 extends over 16 amino acids. V gave up 5 bases and J gave up 9 bases; unmatched junction bases: 12. The V gene's germline CDR1 is SEHNR and CDR2 FQNEAQ (reference sequence). Here the CDR3 reads CASSPGSGLAATIQYF. The CDR3 DNA follows: TGTGCCAGCAGCCCCGGATCGGGACTAGCGGCAACCATTCAGTACTTC. Full variable domain (remainder filled in from reference TRBV7-9 and TRBJ2-4): DTGVSQNPRHKITKRGQNVTFRCDPISEHNRLYWYRQTLGQGPEFLTYFQNEAQLEKSRLLSDRFSAERPKGSFSTLEIQRTEQGDSAMYLCASSPGSGLAATIQYFGAGTRLSVL.